The TCR beta chain described here comes from a study of T cell repertoires and Cas9 in healthy adults. Sequencing was performed with immunoSEQ multiplex PCR; in TCRdb, only in-frame clones are kept and a portion is missing. This table holds about 22,000 clones, under 95% found once. CDR1 is SGDLS, CDR2 YYNGEE, per germline. V lost 4 bases to trimming and J lost 5 bases; unmatched junction nucleotides: 21. This CDR3 is built from 19 residues. The TCR was taken from a human donor in good health. The chain combines TRBV9 with TRBJ2-5; TRBD1 matches at 9 bases. The sample taken for sequencing was CD4+ effector T cells (CD127+, CD25-, CD137-, CD154-) from PBMCs; culture status not recorded. The CDR3 bases are TGTGCCAGCAGCCCCGACGGGACAGGGAGTGGGGTGGTTCGGGAGACCCAGTACTTC. Protein: CASSPDGTGSGVVRETQYF.